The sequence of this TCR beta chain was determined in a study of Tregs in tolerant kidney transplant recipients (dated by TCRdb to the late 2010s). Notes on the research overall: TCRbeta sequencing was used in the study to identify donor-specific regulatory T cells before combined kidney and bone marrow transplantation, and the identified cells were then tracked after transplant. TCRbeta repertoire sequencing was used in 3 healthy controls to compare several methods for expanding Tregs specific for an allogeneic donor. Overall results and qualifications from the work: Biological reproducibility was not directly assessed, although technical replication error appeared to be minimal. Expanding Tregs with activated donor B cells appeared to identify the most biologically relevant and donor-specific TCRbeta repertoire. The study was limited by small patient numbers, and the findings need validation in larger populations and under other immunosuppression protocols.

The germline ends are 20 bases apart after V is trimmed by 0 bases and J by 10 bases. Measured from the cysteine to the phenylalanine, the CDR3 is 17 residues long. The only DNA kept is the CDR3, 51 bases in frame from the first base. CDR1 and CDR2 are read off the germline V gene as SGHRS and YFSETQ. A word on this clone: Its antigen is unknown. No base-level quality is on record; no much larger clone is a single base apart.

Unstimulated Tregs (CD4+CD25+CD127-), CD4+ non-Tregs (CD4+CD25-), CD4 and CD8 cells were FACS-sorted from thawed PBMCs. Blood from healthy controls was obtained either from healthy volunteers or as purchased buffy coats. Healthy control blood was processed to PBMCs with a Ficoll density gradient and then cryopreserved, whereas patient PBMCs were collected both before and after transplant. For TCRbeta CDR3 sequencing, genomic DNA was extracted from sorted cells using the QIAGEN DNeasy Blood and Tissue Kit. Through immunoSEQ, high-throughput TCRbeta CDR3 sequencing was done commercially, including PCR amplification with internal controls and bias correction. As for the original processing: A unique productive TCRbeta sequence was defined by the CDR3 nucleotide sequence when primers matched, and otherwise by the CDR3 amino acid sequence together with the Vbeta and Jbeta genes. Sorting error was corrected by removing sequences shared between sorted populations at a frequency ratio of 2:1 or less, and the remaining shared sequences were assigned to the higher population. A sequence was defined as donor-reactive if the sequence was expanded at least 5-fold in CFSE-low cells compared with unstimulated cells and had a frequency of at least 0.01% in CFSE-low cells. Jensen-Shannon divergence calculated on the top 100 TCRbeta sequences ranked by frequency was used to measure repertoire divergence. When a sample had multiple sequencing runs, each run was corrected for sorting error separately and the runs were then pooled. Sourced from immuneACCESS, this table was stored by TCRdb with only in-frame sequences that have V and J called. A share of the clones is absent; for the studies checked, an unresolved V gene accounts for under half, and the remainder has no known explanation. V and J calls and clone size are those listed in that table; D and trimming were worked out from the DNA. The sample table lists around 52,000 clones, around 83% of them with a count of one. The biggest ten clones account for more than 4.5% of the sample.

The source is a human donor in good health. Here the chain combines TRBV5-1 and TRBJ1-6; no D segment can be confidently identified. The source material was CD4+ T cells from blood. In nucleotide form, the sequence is TGCGCCAGCAGCTTGGGTGCTATCGGACGTATAAGGTCACCCCTCCACTTT. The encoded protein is CASSLGAIGRIRSPLHF.